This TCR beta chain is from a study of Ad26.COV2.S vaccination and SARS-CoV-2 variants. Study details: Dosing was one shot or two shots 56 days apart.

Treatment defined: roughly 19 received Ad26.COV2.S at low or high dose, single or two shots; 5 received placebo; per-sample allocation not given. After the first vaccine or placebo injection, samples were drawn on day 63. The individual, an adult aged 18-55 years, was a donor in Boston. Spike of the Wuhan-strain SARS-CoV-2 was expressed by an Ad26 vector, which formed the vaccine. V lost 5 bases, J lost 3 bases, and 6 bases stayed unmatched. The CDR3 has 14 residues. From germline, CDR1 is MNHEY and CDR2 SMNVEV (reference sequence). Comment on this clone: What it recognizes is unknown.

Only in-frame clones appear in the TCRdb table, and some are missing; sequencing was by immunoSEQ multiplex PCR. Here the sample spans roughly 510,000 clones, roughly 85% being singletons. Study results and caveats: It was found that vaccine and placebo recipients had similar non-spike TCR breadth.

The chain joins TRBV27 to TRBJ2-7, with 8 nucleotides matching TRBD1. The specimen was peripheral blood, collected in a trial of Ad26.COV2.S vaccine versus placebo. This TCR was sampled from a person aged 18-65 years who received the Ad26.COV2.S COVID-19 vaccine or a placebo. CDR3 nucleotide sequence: TGTGCCAGCAGTCCGCAGGGGGCTCGCTACGAGCAGTACTTC. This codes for CASSPQGARYEQYF.